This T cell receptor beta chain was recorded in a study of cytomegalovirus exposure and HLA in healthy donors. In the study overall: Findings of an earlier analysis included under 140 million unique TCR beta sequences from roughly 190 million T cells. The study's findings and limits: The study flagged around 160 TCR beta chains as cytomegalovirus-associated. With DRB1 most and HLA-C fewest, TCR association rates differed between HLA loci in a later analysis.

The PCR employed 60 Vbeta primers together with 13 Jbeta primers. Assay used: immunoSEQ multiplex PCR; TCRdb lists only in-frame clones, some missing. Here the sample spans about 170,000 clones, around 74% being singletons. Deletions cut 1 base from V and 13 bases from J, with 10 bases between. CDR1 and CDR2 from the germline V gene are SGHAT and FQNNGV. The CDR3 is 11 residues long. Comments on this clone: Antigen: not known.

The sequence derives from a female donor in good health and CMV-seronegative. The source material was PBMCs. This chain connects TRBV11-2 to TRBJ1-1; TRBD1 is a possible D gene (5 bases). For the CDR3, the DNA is TGTGCCAGCAGCTTAGCGTGGACACTTTTCTTT. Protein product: CASSLAWTLFF.